Listed below are T cell receptor beta chains from one sample, sequenced in a study of T cell responses to AZD1222 COVID-19 vaccine. Data came from immunoSEQ multiplex PCR; TCRdb stores just in-frame clones and leaves some out. This sample has about 81,000 clones; about 90% occur once, and the top ten carry approximately 10%. The sequences come from peripheral blood, collected 28 days after the second AZD1222 dose. All receptors derive from an adult who received the AZD1222 COVID-19 vaccine. Both conserved end residues are part of each CDR3. D genes are given only for firm matches. Some rows mark clone size as missing; the rest say once, few, many or name a class of expanded clone.

len	v_gene	d_gene	j_gene	abundance	CDR3nt	CDR3aa
11	TRBV12-3/TRBV12-4	NA	TRBJ2-1	once	TGTGCCAGCCATACCTACAATGAGCAGTTCTTC	CASHTYNEQFF
13	TRBV15	NA	TRBJ1-2	NA	TGTGCCACCAGCAGAGATTTGGCAGAACGAACCACCTTC	CATSRDLAERTTF
15	TRBV6-5	NA	TRBJ2-7	NA	TGTGCCATCTCAAGACCTAACCAGGCCTTGGACGAGCAGTACTTC	CAISRPNQALDEQYF
12	TRBV29-1	NA	TRBJ1-3	NA	TGCAGCGTTGTATCTGACCTAAGCACCATATATTTT	CSVVSDLSTIYF
13	TRBV12-3/TRBV12-4	NA	TRBJ1-1	NA	TGTGCCAGCAGTCCCTCTCTCCTTGGTGAAGCTTTCTTT	CASSPSLLGEAFF
11	TRBV20-1	NA	TRBJ1-5	once	TGCAGTGCTGGGGGTCATCAGCCCCAGCATTTT	CSAGGHQPQHF
16	TRBV5-6	TRBD2	TRBJ2-2	NA	TGTGCCAGCAGCCCCCCGGCGGGAGTGTTCACCGGGGAGCTGTTTTTT	CASSPPAGVFTGELFF
15	TRBV7-7	TRBD2	TRBJ2-7	many	TGTGCTAGCAGCTTAAGGGGAGGGGAAGGCTACGAGCAGTACTTC	CASSLRGGEGYEQYF
13	TRBV2	TRBD2	TRBJ2-5	NA	TGTGCCGGCCGGCTAGCGGGGAGGGAGACCCAGTACTTC	CAGRLAGRETQYF
13	TRBV4-2	NA	TRBJ1-1	NA	TGTGCCAGCAGCGAACAGTTGAACACTGAAGCTTTCTTT	CASSEQLNTEAFF
13	TRBV5-1	NA	TRBJ1-1	NA	TGCGCCAGCAGCTTGGAGTTTGGCACTGAAGCTTTCTTT	CASSLEFGTEAFF
16	TRBV6-5	TRBD1	TRBJ1-2	NA	TGTGCCAGCAGTTACAACAGGGACAGGGGCCCGAAAGGCTACACCTTC	CASSYNRDRGPKGYTF
14	TRBV4-1	NA	TRBJ1-5	NA	TGCGCCAGCAGCCAGCCCGGAGGAGGGGGGCCCCAGCATTTT	CASSQPGGGGPQHF
15	TRBV10-2	NA	TRBJ2-7	once	TGCGCCAGCAGGGGGACGGAGACTGGGGCCTACGAGCAGTACTTC	CASRGTETGAYEQYF
13	TRBV19	NA	TRBJ1-5	NA	TGTGCCAGTAGGGGAGGCCCCAATCAGCCCCAGCATTTT	CASRGGPNQPQHF
14	TRBV6-5	NA	TRBJ1-4	NA	TGTGCCAGCAGTTACTCTGGTGTTAATGAAAAACTGTTTTTT	CASSYSGVNEKLFF
15	TRBV6-5	NA	TRBJ1-1	NA	TGTGCCAGCAGTACATTGTCAGTGAAGGACACTGAAGCTTTCTTT	CASSTLSVKDTEAFF
16	TRBV18	NA	TRBJ1-5	NA	TGTGCCAGCTCACCTTCGACGGGGGGCATCGATCAGCCCCAGCATTTT	CASSPSTGGIDQPQHF
14	TRBV9	NA	TRBJ2-5	few	TGTGCCAGCAGCGTAGCTAATAGGCAAGAGACCCAGTACTTC	CASSVANRQETQYF
13	TRBV12-3/TRBV12-4	NA	TRBJ2-7	NA	TGTGCCAGCAGACCAGGGGGGTCCGACGAGCAGTACTTC	CASRPGGSDEQYF
13	TRBV13	NA	TRBJ2-7	NA	TGTGCCAGCAGCTTATCAGGGGCTCTACGGTGGTACTTC	CASSLSGALRWYF
14	TRBV7-7	TRBD1	TRBJ2-5	NA	TGTGCTAGCAGCGCCACGGGACAGTTAGAGACCCAGTACTTC	CASSATGQLETQYF
12	TRBV9	NA	TRBJ1-1	NA	TGTGCCAGCAGCGGGGAGGAGACTGAAGCTTTCTTT	CASSGEETEAFF
14	TRBV19	TRBD1	TRBJ1-2	NA	TGTGCCAGTAGTATGGCCGGGACAGGGTCCGGCTACACCTTC	CASSMAGTGSGYTF
13	TRBV12-3/TRBV12-4	NA	TRBJ2-7	NA	TGTGCCAGCAGTTTGTCGGAGAAGTATGGGCAGTACTTC	CASSLSEKYGQYF
15	TRBV6-5	TRBD2	TRBJ2-5	NA	TGTGCCAGCAGTCCGGGAGGGGCGGGGGTGGAGACCCAGTACTTC	CASSPGGAGVETQYF
14	TRBV6-5	NA	TRBJ1-6	NA	TGTGCCAGCAGTTACTCCGGCCGGCGTTCACCCCTCCACTTT	CASSYSGRRSPLHF
13	TRBV2	TRBD1	TRBJ2-7	NA	TGTGCCAGCAGTCAGGACAGGGGATACGAGCAGTACTTC	CASSQDRGYEQYF
13	TRBV6-5	NA	TRBJ1-4	once	TGTGCCAGCAGGAGAGGGAAGTGGGGACTATTGTTTTTT	CASRRGKWGLLFF
15	TRBV11-2	TRBD1	TRBJ2-3	NA	TGTGCCAGCAGCACTCGACAGGGATATGCAGATACGCAGTATTTT	CASSTRQGYADTQYF
14	TRBV7-8	NA	TRBJ2-4	NA	TGTGCCAGCACCTCTCTAGGGCCGCAAAACATTCAGTACTTC	CASTSLGPQNIQYF
14	TRBV11-2	NA	TRBJ1-2	NA	TGTGCCAGCAGCTCGGACAGTTGGAACTATGGCTACACCTTC	CASSSDSWNYGYTF
14	TRBV29-1	NA	TRBJ2-1	NA	TGCAGCAGTGGGGGGAACAGGGTAAGCAATGAGCAGTTCTTC	CSSGGNRVSNEQFF
20	TRBV10-3	TRBD1	TRBJ1-3	NA	TGTGCCATCAGTGAGTCTCCGGGACAGGGCCGTTCGCCTTCTGGAAACACCATATATTTT	CAISESPGQGRSPSGNTIYF
13	TRBV30	NA	TRBJ1-5	NA	TGTGCCTGGACTGATAATAGCAATCAGCCCCAGCATTTT	CAWTDNSNQPQHF
14	TRBV28	NA	TRBJ1-1	NA	TGTGCCAGCAGTTCGGGACGGACAAACACTGAAGCTTTCTTT	CASSSGRTNTEAFF
11	TRBV18	NA	TRBJ2-2	NA	TGTGCCAGCTCACCAACCGGGGAGCTGTTTTTT	CASSPTGELFF
13	TRBV18	NA	TRBJ2-7	NA	TGTGCCAGCTCACCACAGGGGGACTACGAGCAGTACTTC	CASSPQGDYEQYF
15	TRBV2	NA	TRBJ1-5	NA	TGTGCCAGCAGTGAGGACAACCTTGGGAATCAGCCCCAGCATTTT	CASSEDNLGNQPQHF
15	TRBV4-1	NA	TRBJ1-5	once	TGCGCCAGCAGCCAAATCGGCCAGGGGAAGCAGCCCCAGCATTTT	CASSQIGQGKQPQHF
15	TRBV18	NA	TRBJ2-1	NA	TGTGCCAGCTCACCACAGCTTGGGACCTATAATGAGCAGTTCTTC	CASSPQLGTYNEQFF
13	TRBV27	NA	TRBJ2-3	NA	TGTGCCAGCAGTTTATTCGGCACAGATACGCAGTATTTT	CASSLFGTDTQYF
13	TRBV29-1	NA	TRBJ2-2	NA	TGCAGCGTGACAGGACTTCGCACCGGGGAGCTGTTTTTT	CSVTGLRTGELFF
15	TRBV11-2	TRBD1	TRBJ2-5	NA	TGTGCCAGCAGCTACCGGGACAGGGCTTGGGAGACCCAGTACTTC	CASSYRDRAWETQYF
15	TRBV7-8	TRBD1	TRBJ1-3	NA	TGTGCCAGCAGCCGTCCGGGGACAGGGGGAAACACCATATATTTT	CASSRPGTGGNTIYF
13	TRBV5-1	NA	TRBJ2-2	NA	TGCGCCAGCACGACAGGCCCTACCGGGGAGCTGTTTTTT	CASTTGPTGELFF
16	TRBV2	NA	TRBJ2-1	NA	TGTGCCAGCAGTGAGGACCGCCAGAGCTCCTACAATGAGCAGTTCTTC	CASSEDRQSSYNEQFF
19	TRBV19	NA	TRBJ1-6	NA	TGTGCCAGCGGCGTCGACCGGGCCACCCTCAGCCCCTATAATTCACCCCTCCACTTT	CASGVDRATLSPYNSPLHF
15	TRBV5-1	NA	TRBJ1-5	once	TGCGCCAGCAGCCGGACAGCCGATAGCAATCAGCCCCAGCATTTT	CASSRTADSNQPQHF
12	TRBV28	NA	TRBJ1-2	NA	TGTGCCAGCAGTTTTAACTTCTATGGCTACACCTTC	CASSFNFYGYTF
16	TRBV28	NA	TRBJ1-5	NA	TGTGCCTCCCGGGGGTTCGGGGGGCAGCAAAATCAGCCCCAGCATTTT	CASRGFGGQQNQPQHF
18	TRBV2	TRBD1	TRBJ1-6	NA	TGTGCCAGCATAGGTTTGGGACAGGCTAGCTCCTATAATTCACCCCTCCACTTT	CASIGLGQASSYNSPLHF
16	TRBV6-2/TRBV6-3	TRBD1	TRBJ1-2	NA	TGTGCCAGCAGTTACGCCCGGGACAGGGGAATACATGGCTACACCTTC	CASSYARDRGIHGYTF